This entry lists 12 T cell receptor beta chains sequenced from one sample in a study of blood T cell repertoires in COVID-19. The protocol was immunoSEQ multiplex PCR, while the TCRdb copy is restricted to in-frame clones and leaves out a portion. This table holds about 120,000 clones, about four fifths found once. Sequencing input: peripheral blood. The receptors come from a human donor in a cohort sampled during active COVID-19.

This sequence joins TRBV11-2 and TRBJ1-1; D is undetermined. The length of the CDR3 is 12 residues. The ends were cut back, 3 bases at V and 8 bases at J, with 10 bases in the middle. Germline V gene sequence: CDR1 SGHAT, CDR2 FQNNGV. CDR3 sequence: CASSFLTEEAFF. DNA for the CDR3: TGTGCCAGCAGCTTCCTCACAGAGGAAGCTTTCTTT.

This chain connects TRBV5-4 to TRBJ1-2; D is ambiguous. The CDR3 covers 16 residues. V lost 1 base and J lost 6, with 19 bases in between. CDR1 SGHNT and CDR2 YYREEE come from the germline V gene (reference sequence). CDR3 DNA: TGTGCCAGCAGCTTGACTTTGGCAGGCGGACTGGATGGCTACACCTTC. Translated, it gives CASSLTLAGGLDGYTF.

The chain joins TRBV6-2 or TRBV6-3 to TRBJ1-2; D is possibly TRBD1 (6 bases). Per the germline V gene, CDR1 is MNHEY and CDR2 is SVGEGT. V lost 5 bases to trimming and J lost 0 bases, with 10 bases between them. This CDR3 comprises 14 residues. The CDR3 loop reads CASSRQESNYGYTF. The CDR3 DNA follows: TGTGCCAGCAGTCGACAGGAGTCTAACTATGGCTACACCTTC.

The CDR3 spells CASSPGNRGGTDTQYF. The DNA of the CDR3 is TGTGCCAGCTCACCAGGGAACAGGGGGGGCACAGATACGCAGTATTTT. The chain is built from TRBV18 and TRBJ2-3; 8 bases are shared with TRBD1. The CDR3 length is 16 residues. Germline lookup yields CDR1 KGHSH and CDR2 LQKENI. With V trimmed by 2 bases and J by 1 base, 5 bases remained unmatched.

This chain links TRBV5-1 with TRBJ2-3; 12 bases fit TRBD2. The germline gives CDR1 SGHRS, CDR2 YFSETQ. Trimming removed 4 bases from V and 3 bases from J; junction bases left unmatched: 6. The CDR3 is 16 amino acids. CDR3 loop: CASSPGLAGGTDTQYF. DNA of the CDR3: TGCGCCAGCAGCCCGGGACTAGCGGGTGGGACAGATACGCAGTATTTT.

This chain uses TRBV7-2 with TRBJ2-7; 11 nucleotides line up with TRBD1. The germline V gene has CDR1 SGHTA and CDR2 FQGNSA. The CDR3 totals 15 residues. With V trimmed by 4 bases and J by 5 bases, 7 bases remained unmatched. The DNA of the CDR3 is TGTGCCAGCAGCTACCTCGGGACAGGGGGGGACGAGCAGTACTTC. Its translation is CASSYLGTGGDEQYF. The variable domain in full, with the rest retrieved from reference TRBV7-2 and TRBJ2-7, is GAGVSQSPSNKVTEKGKDVELRCDPISGHTALYWYRQSLGQGLEFLIYFQGNSAPDKSGLPSDRFSAERTGGSVSTLTIQRTQQEDSAVYLCASSYLGTGGDEQYFGPGTRLTVT.

The V call is TRBV5-1, the J call TRBJ2-3; 11 bases map to TRBD1. Trimming removed 3 bases from V and 1 base from J; junction bases left unmatched: 4. CDR1 is SGHRS and CDR2 is YFSETQ in the germline V gene. This CDR3 is 16 amino acids long. CDR3: CASSSGQGVRTDTQYF. DNA of the CDR3: TGCGCCAGCAGCTCGGGACAGGGGGTTCGCACAGATACGCAGTATTTT.

This clone was counted only a few times. V gene TRBV29-1 combines with J gene TRBJ1-2, with D perhaps matching TRBD1 (6 bases). Germline loops: CDR1 SQVTM, CDR2 ANQGSEA. The CDR3 has 13 amino acids. Deletions cut 2 bases from V and 6 bases from J, with 13 bases between. The CDR3 nucleotides read TGCAGCGTTGAAATGGCCAACAGGGATGGCTACACCTTC. It encodes CSVEMANRDGYTF.

This clone has just one count. The chain uses TRBV6-2 or TRBV6-3 and TRBJ2-7; 10 positions match TRBD2. This CDR3 comprises 16 residues. V gave up 4 bases and J gave up 3 bases; unmatched junction bases: 9. From germline, CDR1 is MNHEY and CDR2 SVGEGT. Here the CDR3 reads CASSSPGKRGGYEQYF. The CDR3 DNA is TGTGCCAGCAGTTCGCCCGGGAAGCGGGGGGGCTACGAGCAGTACTTC.

The chain combines TRBV7-9 with TRBJ1-1; TRBD1 might be the D (6 bases). CDR3 length: 13 residues. V gave up 6 bases and J gave up 1 base, with 9 bases separating them. Per the germline V gene, CDR1 is SEHNR and CDR2 is FQNEAQ (reference sequence). Here the CDR3 DNA reads TGTGCCAGCAGGCAGGGACAGAACACTGAAGCTTTCTTT. This sequence encodes CASRQGQNTEAFF.

This clone was counted only a few times. The chain uses TRBV7-6 and TRBJ2-7; 8 positions agree with TRBD1. V lost 4 bases to trimming and J lost 6 bases; unmatched junction nucleotides: 2. The V gene's germline CDR1 is SGHVS and CDR2 FNYEAQ. CDR3 length equals 12 residues. In DNA form, the CDR3 reads TGTGCCAGCAGCTCCCAGGGGGCCGAGCAGTACTTC. Translated: CASSSQGAEQYF.

The chain couples TRBV30 to TRBJ2-1, with TRBD2 matching 13 bases. CDR1 and CDR2 (germline): GTSNPN, SVGIG (reference sequence). V dropped 3 bases and J dropped 5; count of bases not matched to a gene: 7. The CDR3 is 16 residues long. Here the CDR3 reads CAWSKLAGGIDNEQFF. CDR3 sequence (DNA): TGTGCCTGGAGCAAACTAGCGGGAGGGATAGACAATGAGCAGTTCTTC.